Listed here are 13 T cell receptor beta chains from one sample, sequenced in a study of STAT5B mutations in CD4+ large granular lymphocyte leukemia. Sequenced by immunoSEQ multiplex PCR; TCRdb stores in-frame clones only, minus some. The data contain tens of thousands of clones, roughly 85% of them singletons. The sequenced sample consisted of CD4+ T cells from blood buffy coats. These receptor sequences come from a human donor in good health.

The CDR3 bases are TGTGCCAGCAGCGTCGACAGGGTCACCGGGGAGCTGTTTTTT. Translating it yields CASSVDRVTGELFF. The chain joins TRBV11-3 to TRBJ2-2; 7 bases match TRBD1. The V gene's germline CDR1 is SGHNT and CDR2 YENEEA. This CDR3 has 14 amino acids. V lost 5 bases and J lost 4; bases outside the gene matches: 4.

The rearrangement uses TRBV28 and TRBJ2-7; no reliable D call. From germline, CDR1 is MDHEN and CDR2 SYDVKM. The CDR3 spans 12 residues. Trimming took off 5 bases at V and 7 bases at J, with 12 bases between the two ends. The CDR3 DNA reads TGTGCCAGCAGTCCATCTGGCCGGGAGCAGTACTTC. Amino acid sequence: CASSPSGREQYF.

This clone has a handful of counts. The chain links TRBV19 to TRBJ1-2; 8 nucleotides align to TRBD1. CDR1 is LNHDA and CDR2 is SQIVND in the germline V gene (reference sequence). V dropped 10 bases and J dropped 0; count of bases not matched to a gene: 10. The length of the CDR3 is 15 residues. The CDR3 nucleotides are TGTGCCACCCCCAACAGGGGGGCTACTAACTATGGCTACACCTTC. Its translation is CATPNRGATNYGYTF. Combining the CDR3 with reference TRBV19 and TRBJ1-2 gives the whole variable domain DGGITQSPKYLFRKEGQNVTLSCEQNLNHDAMYWYRQDPGQGLRLIYYSQIVNDFQKGDIAEGYSVSREKKESFPLTVTSAQKNPTAFYLCATPNRGATNYGYTFGSGTRLTVV.

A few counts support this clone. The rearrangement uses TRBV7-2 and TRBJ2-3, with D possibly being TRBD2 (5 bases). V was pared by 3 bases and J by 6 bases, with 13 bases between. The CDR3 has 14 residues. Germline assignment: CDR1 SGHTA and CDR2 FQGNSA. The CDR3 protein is CASSFQRSFDTQYF. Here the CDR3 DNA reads TGTGCCAGCAGCTTCCAGCGGAGCTTCGATACGCAGTATTTT.

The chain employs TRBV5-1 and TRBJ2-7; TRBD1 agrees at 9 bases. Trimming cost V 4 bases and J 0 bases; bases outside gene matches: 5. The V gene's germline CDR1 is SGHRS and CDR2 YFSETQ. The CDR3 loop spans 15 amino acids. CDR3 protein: CASSTSTGGSYEQYF. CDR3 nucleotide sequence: TGCGCCAGCAGCACTTCGACAGGGGGCTCCTACGAGCAGTACTTC.

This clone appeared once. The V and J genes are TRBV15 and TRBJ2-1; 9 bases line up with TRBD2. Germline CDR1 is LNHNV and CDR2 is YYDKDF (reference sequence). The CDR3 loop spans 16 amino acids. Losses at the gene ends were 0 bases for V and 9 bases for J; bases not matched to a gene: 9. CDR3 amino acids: CATSRDLAGAYGEQFF. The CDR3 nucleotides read TGTGCCACCAGCAGAGATTTAGCGGGGGCTTACGGTGAGCAGTTCTTC. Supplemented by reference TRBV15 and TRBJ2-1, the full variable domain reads DAMVIQNPRYQVTQFGKPVTLSCSQTLNHNVMYWYQQKSSQAPKLLFHYYDKDFNNEADTPDNFQSRRPNTSFCFLDIRSPGLGDTAMYLCATSRDLAGAYGEQFFGPGTRLTVL.

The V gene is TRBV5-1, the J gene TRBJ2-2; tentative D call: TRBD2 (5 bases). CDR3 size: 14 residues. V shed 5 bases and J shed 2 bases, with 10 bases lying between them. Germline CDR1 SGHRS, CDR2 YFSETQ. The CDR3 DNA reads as TGCGCCAGCAGTCGGGGATCTAACACCGGGGAGCTGTTTTTT. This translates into CASSRGSNTGELFF. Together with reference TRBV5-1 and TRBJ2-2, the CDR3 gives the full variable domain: KAGVTQTPRYLIKTRGQQVTLSCSPISGHRSVSWYQQTPGQGLQFLFEYFSETQRNKGNFPGRFSGRQFSNSRSEMNVSTLELGDSALYLCASSRGSNTGELFFGEGSRLTVL.

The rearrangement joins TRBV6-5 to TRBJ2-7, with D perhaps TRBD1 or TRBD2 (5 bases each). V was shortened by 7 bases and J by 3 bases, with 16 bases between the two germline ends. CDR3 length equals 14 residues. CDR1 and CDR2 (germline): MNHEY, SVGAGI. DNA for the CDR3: TGTGCCAGCACCCTAGCCGGGACGGGCTACGAGCAGTACTTC. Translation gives CASTLAGTGYEQYF.

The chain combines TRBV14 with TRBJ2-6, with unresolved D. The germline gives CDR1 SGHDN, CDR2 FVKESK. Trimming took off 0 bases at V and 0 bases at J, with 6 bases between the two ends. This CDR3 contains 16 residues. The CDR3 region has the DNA TGTGCCAGCAGCCAAGAATCACCCTCTGGGGCCAACGTCCTGACTTTC. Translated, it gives CASSQESPSGANVLTF.

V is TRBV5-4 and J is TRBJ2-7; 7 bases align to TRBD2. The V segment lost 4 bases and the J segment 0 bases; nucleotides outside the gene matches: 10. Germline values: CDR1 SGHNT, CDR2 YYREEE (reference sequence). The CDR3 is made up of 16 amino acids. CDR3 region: CASSRGDGRVSYEQYF. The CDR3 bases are TGTGCCAGCAGCAGAGGGGATGGGAGGGTCTCCTACGAGCAGTACTTC.

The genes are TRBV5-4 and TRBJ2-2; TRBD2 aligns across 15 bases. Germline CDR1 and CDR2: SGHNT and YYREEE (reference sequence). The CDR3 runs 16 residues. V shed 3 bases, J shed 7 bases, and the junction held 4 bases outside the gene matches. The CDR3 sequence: CASSSGTSGRYGELFF. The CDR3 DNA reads TGTGCCAGCAGCTCGGGGACTAGCGGGAGGTACGGGGAGCTGTTTTTT.

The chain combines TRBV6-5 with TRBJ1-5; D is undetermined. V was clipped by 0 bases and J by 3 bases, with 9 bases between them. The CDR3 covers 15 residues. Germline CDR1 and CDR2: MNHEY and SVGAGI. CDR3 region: CASSYSPTANQPQHF. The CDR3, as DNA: TGTGCCAGCAGTTACTCCCCAACCGCCAATCAGCCCCAGCATTTT.

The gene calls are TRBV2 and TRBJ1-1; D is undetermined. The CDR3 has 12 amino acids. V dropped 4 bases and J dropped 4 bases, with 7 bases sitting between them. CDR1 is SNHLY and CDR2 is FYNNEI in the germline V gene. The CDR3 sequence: CASSVRGTEAFF. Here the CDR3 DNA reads TGTGCCAGCAGTGTGCGGGGCACTGAAGCTTTCTTT.